Reported below is one T cell receptor beta chain. No antigen is known for it. Second doses at about 4 or about 12 weeks were pooled. The data were produced by immunoSEQ multiplex PCR, yet TCRdb's version contains in-frame clones alone and is incomplete. The data show roughly 100,000 clones, with about nine tenths seen just once and 6.5% to 10% held by the top ten. The sample belongs to a study of T cell responses to AZD1222 COVID-19 vaccine. Whole-study findings and limits: Just 5 to 7 people given AZD1222 tested seropositive at baseline. Spike-specific TCR breadth and depth both grew after two AZD1222 doses.

This sequence was found in an adult who received the AZD1222 COVID-19 vaccine. This material consisted of peripheral blood, taken 28 days after the second AZD1222 dose.

The CDR3 DNA sequence: TGTGCCAGCAGCCAACAGGGGGGCACTGAAGCTTTCTTT. This sequence encodes CASSQQGGTEAFF. The chain carries TRBV7-2 and TRBJ1-1; 8 nucleotides agree with TRBD1. The CDR3 runs 13 residues. Unmatched junction bases numbered 3, after V lost 5 bases and J lost 4 bases. Germline-derived CDR1 and CDR2 are SGHTA and FQGNSA.